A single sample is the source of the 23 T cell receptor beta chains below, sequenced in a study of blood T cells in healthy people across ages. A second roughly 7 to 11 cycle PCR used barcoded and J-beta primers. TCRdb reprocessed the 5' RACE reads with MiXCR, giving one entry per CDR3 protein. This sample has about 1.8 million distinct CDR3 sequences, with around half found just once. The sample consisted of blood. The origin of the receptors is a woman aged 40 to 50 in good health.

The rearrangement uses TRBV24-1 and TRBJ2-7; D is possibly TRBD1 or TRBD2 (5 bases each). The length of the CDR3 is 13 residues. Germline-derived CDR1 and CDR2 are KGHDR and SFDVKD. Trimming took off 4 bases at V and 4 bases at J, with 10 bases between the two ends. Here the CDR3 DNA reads TGTGCCACCAGTGACCGGGACGGGTACGAGCAGTACTTC. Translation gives CATSDRDGYEQYF.

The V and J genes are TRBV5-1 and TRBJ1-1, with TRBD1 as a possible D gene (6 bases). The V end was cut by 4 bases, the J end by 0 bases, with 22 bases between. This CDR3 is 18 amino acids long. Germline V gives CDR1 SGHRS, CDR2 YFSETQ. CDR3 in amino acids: CASSLTLTGSSMNTEAFF. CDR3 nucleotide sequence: TGCGCCAGCAGCCTGACCCTGACAGGAAGTAGTATGAACACTGAAGCTTTCTTT. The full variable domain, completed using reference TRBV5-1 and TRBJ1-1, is KAGVTQTPRYLIKTRGQQVTLSCSPISGHRSVSWYQQTPGQGLQFLFEYFSETQRNKGNFPGRFSGRQFSNSRSEMNVSTLELGDSALYLCASSLTLTGSSMNTEAFFGQGTRLTVV.

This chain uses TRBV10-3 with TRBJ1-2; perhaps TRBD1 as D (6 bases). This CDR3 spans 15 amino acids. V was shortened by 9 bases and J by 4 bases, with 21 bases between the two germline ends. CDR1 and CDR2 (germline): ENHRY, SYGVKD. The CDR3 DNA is TGTGCCATGATTAATAAGGGGGGGAAGATCTATGGCTACACCTTC. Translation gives CAMINKGGKIYGYTF.

The CDR3 protein is CASSPPGRVGQETQYF. The CDR3 coding sequence is TGTGCCAGCAGCCCTCCCGGCAGGGTTGGCCAAGAGACCCAGTACTTC. The rearrangement joins TRBV28 to TRBJ2-7, with D maybe TRBD1 (5 bases). The J call may not be correct, given that the DNA end is closer to TRBJ2-5. Germline V lookup: CDR1 MDHEN, CDR2 SYDVKM. This CDR3 is 16 amino acids long.

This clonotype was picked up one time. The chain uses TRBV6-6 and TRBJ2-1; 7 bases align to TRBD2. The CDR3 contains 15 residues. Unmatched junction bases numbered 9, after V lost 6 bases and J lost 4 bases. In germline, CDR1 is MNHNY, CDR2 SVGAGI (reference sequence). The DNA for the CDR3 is TGTGCCAGCAGGCGACCGGGACTACGATACAATGAGCAGTTCTTC. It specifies CASRRPGLRYNEQFF.

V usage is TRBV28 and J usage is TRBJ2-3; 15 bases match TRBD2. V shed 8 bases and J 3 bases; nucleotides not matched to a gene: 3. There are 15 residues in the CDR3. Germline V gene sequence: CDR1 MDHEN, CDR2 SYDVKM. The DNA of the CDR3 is TGTGCCAGCGACGGGACTAGCGGGGGGACAGATACGCAGTATTTT. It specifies CASDGTSGGTDTQYF.

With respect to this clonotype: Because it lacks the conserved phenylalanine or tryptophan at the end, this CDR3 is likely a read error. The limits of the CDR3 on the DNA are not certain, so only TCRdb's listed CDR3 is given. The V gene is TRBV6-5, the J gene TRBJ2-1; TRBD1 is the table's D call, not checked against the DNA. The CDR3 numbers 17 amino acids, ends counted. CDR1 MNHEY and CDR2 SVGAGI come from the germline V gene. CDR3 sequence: CASSGGRGRFDGYTFGS.

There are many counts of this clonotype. In DNA form, the CDR3 reads TGTGCCAGCAGATTGGACAGTCAGCATGGCTACACCTTC. It is translated as CASRLDSQHGYTF. The chain has TRBV12-3 or TRBV12-4 and TRBJ1-2, with D possibly being TRBD1 (6 bases). Trimming left V 6 bases short and J 6 bases short, with 14 bases between. The CDR3 contains 13 residues.

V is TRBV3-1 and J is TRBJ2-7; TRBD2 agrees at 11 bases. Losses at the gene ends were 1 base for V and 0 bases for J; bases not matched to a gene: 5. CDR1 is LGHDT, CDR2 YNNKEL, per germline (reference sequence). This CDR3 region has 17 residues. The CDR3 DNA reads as TGTGCCAGCAGCCAAGTTCTTAGCGGGAGGGCCTCCTACGAGCAGTACTTC. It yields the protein CASSQVLSGRASYEQYF.

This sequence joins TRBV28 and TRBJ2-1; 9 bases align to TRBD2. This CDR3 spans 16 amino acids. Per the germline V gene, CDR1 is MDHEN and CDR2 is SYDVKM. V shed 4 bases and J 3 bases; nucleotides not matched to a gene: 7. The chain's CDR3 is CASSSAGTSYYNEQFF. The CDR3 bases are TGTGCCAGCAGTTCGGCCGGGACTAGCTACTACAATGAGCAGTTCTTC. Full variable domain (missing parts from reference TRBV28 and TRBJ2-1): DVKVTQSSRYLVKRTGEKVFLECVQDMDHENMFWYRQDPGLGLRLIYFSYDVKMKEKGDIPEGYSVSREKKERFSLILESASTNQTSMYLCASSSAGTSYYNEQFFGPGTRLTVL.

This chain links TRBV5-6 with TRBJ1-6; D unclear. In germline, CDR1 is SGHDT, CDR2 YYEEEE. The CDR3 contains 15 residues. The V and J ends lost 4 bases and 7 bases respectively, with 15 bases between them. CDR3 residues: CASSRATSRNSPLHF. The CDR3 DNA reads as TGTGCCAGCAGCCGGGCGACATCGAGGAATTCACCCCTCCACTTT.

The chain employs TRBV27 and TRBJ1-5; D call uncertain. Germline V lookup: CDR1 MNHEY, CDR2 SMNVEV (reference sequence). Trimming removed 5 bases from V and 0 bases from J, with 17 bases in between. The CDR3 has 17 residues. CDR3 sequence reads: CASSPRIPQDSNQPQHF. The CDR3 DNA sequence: TGTGCCAGCAGTCCCCGGATACCCCAAGATAGCAATCAGCCCCAGCATTTT.

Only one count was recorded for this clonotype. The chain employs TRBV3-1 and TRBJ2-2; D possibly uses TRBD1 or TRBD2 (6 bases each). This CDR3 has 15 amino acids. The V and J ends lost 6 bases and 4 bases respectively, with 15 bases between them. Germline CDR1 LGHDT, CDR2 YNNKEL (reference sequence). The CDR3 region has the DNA TGTGCCAGCAGATCGACGGGGGCGAGCACCGGGGAGCTGTTTTTT. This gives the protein CASRSTGASTGELFF.

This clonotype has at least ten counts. The CDR3 sequence: CSVEGSASLQETQYF. In DNA form, the CDR3 reads TGCAGCGTTGAAGGGTCGGCGTCCTTACAAGAGACCCAGTACTTC. The chain uses TRBV29-1 and TRBJ2-5; D ambiguous. The V gene's germline CDR1 is SQVTM and CDR2 ANQGSEA. The CDR3 loop spans 15 amino acids. The ends were cut back, 1 base at V and 2 bases at J, with 14 bases in the middle. Based on the CDR3 plus reference TRBV29-1 and TRBJ2-5, the full variable domain is SAVISQKPSRDICQRGTSLTIQCQVDSQVTMMFWYRQQPGQSLTLIATANQGSEATYESGFVIDKFPISRPNLTFSTLTVSNMSPEDSSIYLCSVEGSASLQETQYFGPGTRLLVL.

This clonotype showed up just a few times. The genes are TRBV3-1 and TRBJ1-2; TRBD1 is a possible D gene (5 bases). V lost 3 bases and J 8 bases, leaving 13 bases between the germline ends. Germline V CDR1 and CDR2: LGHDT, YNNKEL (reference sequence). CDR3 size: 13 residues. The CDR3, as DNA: TGTGCCAGCAGCCAGCGTCAGGGAACGGGCTACACCTTC. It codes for CASSQRQGTGYTF.

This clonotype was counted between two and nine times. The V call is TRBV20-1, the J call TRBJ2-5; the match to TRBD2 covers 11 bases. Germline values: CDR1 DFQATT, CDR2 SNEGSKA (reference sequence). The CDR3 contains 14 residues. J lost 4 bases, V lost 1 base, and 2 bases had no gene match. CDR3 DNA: TGCAGTGCTAGAGTAGGGACTAGCGGAGAGACCCAGTACTTC. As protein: CSARVGTSGETQYF.

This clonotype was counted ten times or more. The CDR3 coding sequence is TGTGCCAGCAGACCCGGGACAGGGACCTACGAGCAGTACTTC. This encodes CASRPGTGTYEQYF. This chain links TRBV7-2 with TRBJ2-7, with 9 nucleotides matching TRBD1. The trim removed 6 bases at V and 2 bases at J, leaving 5 bases unmatched. This CDR3 comprises 14 residues. In germline, CDR1 is SGHTA, CDR2 FQGNSA.

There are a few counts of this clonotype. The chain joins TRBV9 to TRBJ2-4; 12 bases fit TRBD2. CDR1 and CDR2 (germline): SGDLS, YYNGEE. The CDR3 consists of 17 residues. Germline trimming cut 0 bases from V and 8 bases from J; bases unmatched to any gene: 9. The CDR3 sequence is CASSVEASGGAYDIQYF. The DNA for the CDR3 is TGTGCCAGCAGCGTAGAGGCTAGCGGGGGGGCCTATGACATTCAGTACTTC.

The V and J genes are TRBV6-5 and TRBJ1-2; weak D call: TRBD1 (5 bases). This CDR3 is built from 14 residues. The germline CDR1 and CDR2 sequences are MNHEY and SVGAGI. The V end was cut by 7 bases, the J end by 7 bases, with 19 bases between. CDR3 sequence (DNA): TGTGCCAGCATGGCACAGGAAAGGAGAGGTGGCTACACCTTC. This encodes CASMAQERRGGYTF.

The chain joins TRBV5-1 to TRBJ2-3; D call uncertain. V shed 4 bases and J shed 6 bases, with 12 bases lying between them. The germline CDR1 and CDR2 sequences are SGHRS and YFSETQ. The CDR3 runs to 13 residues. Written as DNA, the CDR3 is TGCGCCAGCAGCCAGACGGATTTGGATACGCAGTATTTT. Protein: CASSQTDLDTQYF. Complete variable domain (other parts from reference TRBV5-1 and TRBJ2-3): KAGVTQTPRYLIKTRGQQVTLSCSPISGHRSVSWYQQTPGQGLQFLFEYFSETQRNKGNFPGRFSGRQFSNSRSEMNVSTLELGDSALYLCASSQTDLDTQYFGPGTRLTVL.

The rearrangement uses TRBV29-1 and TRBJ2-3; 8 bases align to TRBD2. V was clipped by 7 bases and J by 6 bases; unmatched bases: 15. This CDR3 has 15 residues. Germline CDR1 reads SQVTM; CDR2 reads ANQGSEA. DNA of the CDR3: TGCAGCGCCGAGCCGAGCGGGGGCCCAGGGGATACGCAGTATTTT. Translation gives CSAEPSGGPGDTQYF.

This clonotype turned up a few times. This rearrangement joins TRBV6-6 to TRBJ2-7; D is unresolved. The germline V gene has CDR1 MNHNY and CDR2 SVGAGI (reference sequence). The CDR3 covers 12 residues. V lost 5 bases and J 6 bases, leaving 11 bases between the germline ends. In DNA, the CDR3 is TGTGCCAGCAGTATGGACCGTCGCGAGCAGTACTTC. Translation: CASSMDRREQYF.

The CDR3 DNA is TGTGCCATCAGTGAGATAAGCAGGGACCCGAACACTGAAGCTTTCTTT. As protein: CAISEISRDPNTEAFF. The chain combines TRBV10-3 with TRBJ1-1; TRBD1 might be the D (5 bases). V was clipped by 2 bases and J by 1 base, with 14 bases between them. The CDR3 has 16 amino acids. Looked up from germline, CDR1 is ENHRY and CDR2 is SYGVKD.